Following are 5 T cell receptor beta chains from one sample sequenced in a study of cytomegalovirus exposure and HLA in healthy donors. Both 60 Vbeta primers and 13 Jbeta primers went into the PCR. Sequenced by immunoSEQ multiplex PCR; TCRdb stores in-frame clones only, minus some. The repertoire includes almost 200,000 clones, about 76% of them detected once, and 0.35% to 0.5% sits in the top ten. Material: PBMCs. Receptors originate from a male donor in good health and CMV-seropositive.

The chain is built from TRBV7-9 and TRBJ2-1, with 9 bases aligning to TRBD2. Germline loops: CDR1 SEHNR, CDR2 FQNEAQ (reference sequence). V lost 5 bases to trimming and J lost 8 bases; unmatched junction nucleotides: 13. CDR3 size: 16 residues. The CDR3 here is CASSPVGSGSMHEQFF. CDR3 nucleotides: TGTGCCAGCAGCCCAGTTGGTAGCGGGAGTATGCATGAGCAGTTCTTC.

This clone has only one observation. The V gene is TRBV28, the J gene TRBJ1-5; 7 bases agree with TRBD1. This CDR3 has 16 amino acids. CDR1 and CDR2 from the germline V gene are MDHEN and SYDVKM. V trimming: 6 bases; J trimming: 3 bases; junction bases outside the gene matches: 11. The CDR3: CASSPFRTGPNQPQHF. DNA for the CDR3: TGTGCCAGCAGCCCTTTTAGGACAGGTCCCAATCAGCCCCAGCATTTT.

This clone was found once. The chain employs TRBV28 and TRBJ1-1; D is ambiguous. Per germline, CDR1 MDHEN and CDR2 SYDVKM. The CDR3 has 13 residues. V gave up 2 bases and J gave up 0 bases, with 4 bases separating them. The CDR3 DNA sequence: TGTGCCAGCAGTTTACCAGTGAACACTGAAGCTTTCTTT. Its protein is CASSLPVNTEAFF.

This clone was seen a single time. Compared with germline, one end of the junction differs, possibly owing to a read error. The J gene is TRBJ1-1, the V gene TRBV7-9, with 8 bases matching TRBD1. This CDR3 spans 16 amino acids. CDR1 is SEHNR, CDR2 FQNEAQ, per germline (reference sequence). The CDR3 DNA is TGTTCCAGCAGCTTATCCCTCAGGGGGCGATCGGCTGAAGCTTTCTTT. This gives the protein CSSSLSLRGRSAEAFF.

The chain couples TRBV7-3 to TRBJ1-2, with TRBD1 matching 7 bases. This CDR3 spans 16 amino acids. V was pared by 5 bases and J by 3 bases, with 12 bases of the junction left unmatched. The germline gives CDR1 SGHTA, CDR2 FQGTGA. The chain's CDR3 is CASSHLGDSPHYGYTF. CDR3 sequence (DNA): TGTGCCAGCAGCCACCTCGGGGACAGCCCACACTATGGCTACACCTTC.